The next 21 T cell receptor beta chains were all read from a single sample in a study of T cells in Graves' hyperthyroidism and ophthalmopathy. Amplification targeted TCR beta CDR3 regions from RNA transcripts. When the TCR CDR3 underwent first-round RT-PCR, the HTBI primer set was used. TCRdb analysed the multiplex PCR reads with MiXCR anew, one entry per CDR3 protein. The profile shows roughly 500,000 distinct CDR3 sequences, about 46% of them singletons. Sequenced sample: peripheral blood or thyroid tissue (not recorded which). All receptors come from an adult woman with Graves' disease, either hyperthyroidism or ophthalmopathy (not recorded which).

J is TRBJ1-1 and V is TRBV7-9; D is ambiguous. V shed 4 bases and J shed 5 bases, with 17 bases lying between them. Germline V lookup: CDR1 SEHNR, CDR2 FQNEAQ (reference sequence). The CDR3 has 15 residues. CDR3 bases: TGTGCCAGCAGCTCCCTTTGGGCTCGGCGGACTGAAGCTTTCTTT. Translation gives CASSSLWARRTEAFF.

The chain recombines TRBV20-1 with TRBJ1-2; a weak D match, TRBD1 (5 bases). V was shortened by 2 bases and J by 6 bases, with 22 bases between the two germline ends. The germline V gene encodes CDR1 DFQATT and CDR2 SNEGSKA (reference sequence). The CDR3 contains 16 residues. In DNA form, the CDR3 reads TGCAGTGCTAGAAGTGCCTCTGGGGCCGGGGACGATGGCTACACCTTC. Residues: CSARSASGAGDDGYTF.

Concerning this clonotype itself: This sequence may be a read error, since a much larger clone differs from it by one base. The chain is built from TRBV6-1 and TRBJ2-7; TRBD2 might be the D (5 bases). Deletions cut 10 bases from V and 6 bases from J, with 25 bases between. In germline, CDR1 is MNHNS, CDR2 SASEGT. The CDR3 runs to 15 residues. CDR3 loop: CATSERGAPASEQYF. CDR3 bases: TGTGCCACCAGCGAACGGGGAGCCCCCGCAAGCGAGCAGTACTTC.

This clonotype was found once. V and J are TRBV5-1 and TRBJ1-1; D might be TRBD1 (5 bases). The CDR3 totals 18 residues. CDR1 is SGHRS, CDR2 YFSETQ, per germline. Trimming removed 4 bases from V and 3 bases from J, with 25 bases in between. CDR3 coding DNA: TGCGCCAGCAGCATAGGAGGGGCGCATCGCGTGGTATACACTGAAGCTTTCTTT. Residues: CASSIGGAHRVVYTEAFF.

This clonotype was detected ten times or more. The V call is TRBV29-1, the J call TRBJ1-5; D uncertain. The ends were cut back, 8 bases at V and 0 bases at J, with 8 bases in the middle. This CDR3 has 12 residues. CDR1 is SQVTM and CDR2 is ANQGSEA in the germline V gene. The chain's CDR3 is CSPKNSNQPQHF. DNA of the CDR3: TGCAGCCCTAAAAATAGCAATCAGCCCCAGCATTTT.

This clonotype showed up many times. The CDR3 sequence is CATRRQPTEKLFF. CDR3 sequence (DNA): TGTGCCACCAGACGACAGCCGACTGAAAAACTGTTTTTT. The genes are TRBV15 and TRBJ1-4; TRBD1 might be the D (5 bases). Trimming cost V 6 bases and J 7 bases, with 12 bases left between them. The CDR3 spans 13 residues. Per the germline V gene, CDR1 is LNHNV and CDR2 is YYDKDF (reference sequence).

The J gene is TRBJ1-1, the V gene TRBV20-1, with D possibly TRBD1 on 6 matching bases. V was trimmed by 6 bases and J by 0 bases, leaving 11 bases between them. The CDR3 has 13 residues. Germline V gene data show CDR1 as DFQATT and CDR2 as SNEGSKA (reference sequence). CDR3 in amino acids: CSARTEMNTEAFF. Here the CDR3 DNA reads TGCAGTGCAAGGACAGAGATGAACACTGAAGCTTTCTTT.

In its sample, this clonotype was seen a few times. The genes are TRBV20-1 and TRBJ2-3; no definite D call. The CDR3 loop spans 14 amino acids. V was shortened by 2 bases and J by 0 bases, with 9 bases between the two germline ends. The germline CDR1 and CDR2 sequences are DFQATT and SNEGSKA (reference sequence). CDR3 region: CSARPGSSTDTQYF. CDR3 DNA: TGCAGTGCTAGACCTGGATCTAGCACAGATACGCAGTATTTT.

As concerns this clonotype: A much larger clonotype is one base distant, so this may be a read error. CDR3 DNA: TGTGTCAGCAGCCTATCGACAGGGCCGAATGAAAAACTGTTTTTT. It translates to CVSSLSTGPNEKLFF. This chain joins TRBV10-1 and TRBJ1-4; 7 nucleotides agree with TRBD1. This CDR3 contains 15 residues. CDR1 is WNHNN and CDR2 is SYGVQD in the germline V gene (reference sequence).

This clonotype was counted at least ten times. The CDR3, as DNA: TGTGCCAGCACCCAGGGGAACTATGGCTACACCTTC. It specifies CASTQGNYGYTF. The J gene is TRBJ1-2, the V gene TRBV2; D is possibly TRBD1 (6 bases). V lost 7 bases, J lost 2 bases, and 8 bases lay in between. The V gene's germline CDR1 is SNHLY and CDR2 FYNNEI. The CDR3 has 12 amino acids.

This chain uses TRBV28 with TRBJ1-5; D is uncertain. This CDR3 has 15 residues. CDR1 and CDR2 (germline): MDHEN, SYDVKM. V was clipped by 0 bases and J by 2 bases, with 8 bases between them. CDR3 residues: CASSLWQIGNQPQHF. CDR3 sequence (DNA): TGTGCCAGCAGTTTATGGCAGATAGGCAATCAGCCCCAGCATTTT.

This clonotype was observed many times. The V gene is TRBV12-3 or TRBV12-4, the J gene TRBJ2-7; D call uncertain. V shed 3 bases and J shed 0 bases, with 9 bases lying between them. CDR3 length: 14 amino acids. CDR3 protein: CASSFGPTSYEQYF. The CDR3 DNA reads TGTGCCAGCAGTTTTGGTCCAACCTCCTACGAGCAGTACTTC.

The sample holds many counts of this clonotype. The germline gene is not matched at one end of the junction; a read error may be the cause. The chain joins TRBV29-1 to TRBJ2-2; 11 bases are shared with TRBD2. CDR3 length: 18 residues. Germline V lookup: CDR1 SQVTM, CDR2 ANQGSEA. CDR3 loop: CSVEGLAGGKGGTGELFF. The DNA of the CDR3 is TGCAGTGTTGAGGGGCTAGCGGGAGGAAAAGGGGGCACCGGGGAGCTGTTTTTT.

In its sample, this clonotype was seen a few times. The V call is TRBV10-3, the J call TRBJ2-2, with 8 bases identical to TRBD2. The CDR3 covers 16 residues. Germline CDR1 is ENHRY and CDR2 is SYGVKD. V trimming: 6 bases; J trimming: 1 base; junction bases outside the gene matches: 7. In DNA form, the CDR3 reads TGTGCCATCAGGACCGCCGGGACTAGGAACACCGGGGAGCTGTTTTTT. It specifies CAIRTAGTRNTGELFF.

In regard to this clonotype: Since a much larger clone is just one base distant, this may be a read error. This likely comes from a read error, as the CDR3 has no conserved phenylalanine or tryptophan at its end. The CDR3 region has the DNA TGTGCCAGCAGTTTAGCGTTGGGGGGCACTGAAGCTTTCCTT. It translates to CASSLALGGTEAFL. The chain employs TRBV12-3 or TRBV12-4 and TRBJ1-1, with D possibly TRBD1 on 5 matching bases. The CDR3 sequence is 14 residues long. V was trimmed by 0 bases and J by 4 bases, leaving 9 bases between them.

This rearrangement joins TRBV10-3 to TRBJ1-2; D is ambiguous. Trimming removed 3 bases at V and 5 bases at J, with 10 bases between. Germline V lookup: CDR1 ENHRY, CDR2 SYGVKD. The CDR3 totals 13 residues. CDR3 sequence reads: CAISDHQGYGYTF. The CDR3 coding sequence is TGTGCCATCAGTGACCATCAAGGATATGGCTACACCTTC.

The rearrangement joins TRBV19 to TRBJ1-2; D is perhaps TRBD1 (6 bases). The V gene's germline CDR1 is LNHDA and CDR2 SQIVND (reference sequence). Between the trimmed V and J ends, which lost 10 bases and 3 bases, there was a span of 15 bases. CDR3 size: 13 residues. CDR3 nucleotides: TGTGCCATCATGGACAGAAACCACTATGGCTACACCTTC. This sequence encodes CAIMDRNHYGYTF. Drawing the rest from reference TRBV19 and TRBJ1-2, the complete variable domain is DGGITQSPKYLFRKEGQNVTLSCEQNLNHDAMYWYRQDPGQGLRLIYYSQIVNDFQKGDIAEGYSVSREKKESFPLTVTSAQKNPTAFYLCAIMDRNHYGYTFGSGTRLTVV.

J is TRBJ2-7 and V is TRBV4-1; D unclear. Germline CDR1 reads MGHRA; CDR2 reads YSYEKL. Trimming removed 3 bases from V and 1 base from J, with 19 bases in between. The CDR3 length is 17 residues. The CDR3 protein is CASSHPRSWTDSYEQYF. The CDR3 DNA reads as TGCGCCAGCAGCCATCCTAGGTCTTGGACGGATTCCTACGAGCAGTACTTC.

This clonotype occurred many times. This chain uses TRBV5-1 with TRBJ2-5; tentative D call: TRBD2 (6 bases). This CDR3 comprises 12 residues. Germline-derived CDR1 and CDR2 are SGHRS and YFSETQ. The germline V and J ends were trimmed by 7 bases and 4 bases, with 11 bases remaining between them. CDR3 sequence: CASGREGETQYF. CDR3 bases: TGCGCCAGCGGGCGGGAAGGAGAGACCCAGTACTTC.

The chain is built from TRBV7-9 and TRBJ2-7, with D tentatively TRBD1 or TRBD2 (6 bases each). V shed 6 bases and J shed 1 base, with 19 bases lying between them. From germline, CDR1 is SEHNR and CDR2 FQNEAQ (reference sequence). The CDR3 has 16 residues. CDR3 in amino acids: CASRPEFRGVSYEQYF. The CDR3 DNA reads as TGTGCCAGCAGACCCGAATTTAGGGGGGTTTCCTACGAGCAGTACTTC.

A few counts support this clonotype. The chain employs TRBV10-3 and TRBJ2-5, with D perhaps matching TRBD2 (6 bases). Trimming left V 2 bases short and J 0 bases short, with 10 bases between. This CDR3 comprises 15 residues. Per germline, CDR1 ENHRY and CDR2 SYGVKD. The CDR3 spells CAISELGGYQETQYF. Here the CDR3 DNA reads TGTGCCATCAGTGAGCTCGGGGGATACCAAGAGACCCAGTACTTC.